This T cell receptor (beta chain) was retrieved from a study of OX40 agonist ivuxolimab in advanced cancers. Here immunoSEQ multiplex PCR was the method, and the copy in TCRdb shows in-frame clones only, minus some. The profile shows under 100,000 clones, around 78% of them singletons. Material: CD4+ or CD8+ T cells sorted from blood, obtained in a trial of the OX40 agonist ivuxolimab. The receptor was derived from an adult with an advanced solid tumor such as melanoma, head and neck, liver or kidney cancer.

The CDR3 loop reads CASSLQDTQYF. The CDR3, as DNA: TGCGCCAGCAGCTTGCAAGATACGCAGTATTTT. The chain uses TRBV5-1 and TRBJ2-3; D gene uncertain. Germline V CDR1 and CDR2: SGHRS, YFSETQ. CDR3 length: 11 residues. The germline V and J ends were trimmed by 1 base and 5 bases, with 2 bases remaining between them.